The text below deals with one T cell receptor (beta chain). The data stem from a study of blood T cell repertoires in COVID-19. Study information: The cDNA or gDNA used as material had been derived from T cells, B-cell-depleted T cells, or PBMCs.

Participants were placed into cohorts based on the clinical history they reported. Donors in Cohort 3 counted as recovered after two negative PCRs, clearance, or symptom resolution. The CDR3 covers 15 residues. The germline CDR1 and CDR2 sequences are MGHRA and YSYEKL. After removal of 4 bases from V and 6 bases from J, the junction contained 9 bases not matched to a gene. In the authors' methods: Reference gene primer amplification gave nucleated cell count estimates. The protocol was immunoSEQ multiplex PCR, while the TCRdb copy is restricted to in-frame clones and leaves out a portion. Clone size and the V and J calls come from that table; the DNA yielded D and trimming. The table has hundreds of thousands of clones, around 87% seen once.

The sample taken for sequencing was PBMCs or T cells enriched from blood (not recorded which). The V call is TRBV4-1, the J call TRBJ1-1; the match to TRBD1 covers 9 bases. This clonotype originated in a woman aged 18 to 35 who had recovered from COVID-19. DNA for the CDR3: TGCGCCAGCAGCCCTCCACAGGGGGCCTGGGCTGAAGCTTTCTTT. This gives the protein CASSPPQGAWAEAFF.